The 28 T cell receptor beta chains in this list originate from one sample, sequenced in a study of T cells in narcolepsy. Here immunoSEQ multiplex PCR was the method, and the copy in TCRdb shows in-frame clones only, minus some. The repertoire consists of about 27,000 clones, with about 89% occurring once and the leading ten covering 1% to 1.3%. The specimen was CD45RA- memory CD4+ T cells from PBMCs. The receptors come from a human donor with narcolepsy.

The chain links TRBV11-3 to TRBJ2-1, with D possibly being TRBD1 (5 bases). CDR1 SGHNT and CDR2 YENEEA come from the germline V gene. The V end was cut by 4 bases, the J end by 6 bases, with 10 bases between. There are 13 residues in the CDR3. CDR3 bases: TGTGCCAGCAGCTCACTTCAGGGCAATGAGCAGTTCTTC. This gives the protein CASSSLQGNEQFF. The complete variable domain, with remaining parts taken from reference TRBV11-3 and TRBJ2-1, reads EAGVVQSPRYKIIEKKQPVAFWCNPISGHNTLYWYLQNLGQGPELLIRYENEEAVDDSQLPKDRFSAERLKGVDSTLKIQPAELGDSAVYLCASSSLQGNEQFFGPGTRLTVL.

The chain carries TRBV27 and TRBJ2-5; D gene unclear. Germline V gene lookup returns CDR1 MNHEY and CDR2 SMNVEV (reference sequence). The CDR3 consists of 14 residues. The germline V and J ends were trimmed by 3 bases and 5 bases, with 13 bases remaining between them. CDR3 sequence (DNA): TGTGCCAGCAGTTTTCAGAGTCATGGGGAGACCCAGTACTTC. Protein sequence: CASSFQSHGETQYF.

This clone was observed a single time. The gene calls are TRBV11-3 and TRBJ2-3, with D possibly TRBD2 on 5 matching bases. Germline-derived CDR1 and CDR2 are SGHNT and YENEEA. The CDR3 loop spans 15 amino acids. V gave up 4 bases and J gave up 0 bases, with 11 bases separating them. The CDR3 nucleotides are TGTGCCAGCAGCTCCGGCCGGGGAAGCACAGATACGCAGTATTTT. This codes for CASSSGRGSTDTQYF.

The V and J genes are TRBV19 and TRBJ1-6; possibly TRBD1 for D (5 bases). Per the germline V gene, CDR1 is LNHDA and CDR2 is SQIVND (reference sequence). The V end lost 7 bases, the J end lost 9 bases, and 16 bases lay between the germline ends. This CDR3 contains 14 residues. CDR3 DNA: TGTGCCAGTACCACGAATGGCGGGGGTTCACCCCTCCACTTT. Its translation: CASTTNGGGSPLHF.

This clone has just a few counts. The same CDR3 also results from other DNA sequences found in this sample. The chain joins TRBV7-9 to TRBJ1-5, with 10 bases that match TRBD1. CDR3 size: 14 residues. J lost 5 bases, V lost 5 bases, and 3 bases had no gene match. CDR1 and CDR2 (germline): SEHNR, FQNEAQ (reference sequence). CDR3 sequence (DNA): TGTGCCAGCAGCCCGGGGACAGGGGATCAGCCCCAGCATTTT. This sequence encodes CASSPGTGDQPQHF.

This clone is termed medium-sized. The chain is built from TRBV4-1 and TRBJ2-6; tentatively, D is TRBD1 or TRBD2 (5 bases each). V lost 5 bases and J lost 4, with 18 bases in between. The CDR3 covers 17 residues. Germline loops: CDR1 MGHRA, CDR2 YSYEKL. As DNA, the CDR3 is TGCGCCAGCAGCATAGGAGGCAGGGTTGTGGGGGCCAACGTCCTGACTTTC. This codes for CASSIGGRVVGANVLTF.

V and J are TRBV5-1 and TRBJ2-3; D is tentatively TRBD1 or TRBD2 (5 bases each). Germline lookup yields CDR1 SGHRS and CDR2 YFSETQ. The CDR3 sequence is 13 residues long. The germline V and J ends were trimmed by 4 bases and 5 bases, with 11 bases remaining between them. This CDR3 is CASSPGDQDTQYF. Here the CDR3 DNA reads TGCGCCAGCAGCCCCGGGGACCAAGATACGCAGTATTTT.

This clone was recorded only once. V is TRBV7-7 and J is TRBJ2-1, with TRBD2 matching 7 bases. The CDR3 extends over 15 amino acids. Germline-derived CDR1 and CDR2 are SSHAT and FNYEAQ (reference sequence). V lost 3 bases, J lost 4 bases, and 6 bases stayed unmatched. This CDR3 reads CASSLGWGGYNEQFF. The CDR3 DNA reads TGTGCCAGCAGCTTGGGGTGGGGGGGTTACAATGAGCAGTTCTTC. The full variable domain, its missing parts supplied by reference TRBV7-7 and TRBJ2-1, is GAGVSQSPRYKVTKRGQDVTLRCDPISSHATLYWYQQALGQGPEFLTYFNYEAQPDKSGLPSDRFSAERPEGSISTLTIQRTEQRDSAMYRCASSLGWGGYNEQFFGPGTRLTVL.

Only one count was recorded for this clone. The V call is TRBV11-3, the J call TRBJ2-2; TRBD1 agrees at 8 bases. Germline lookup yields CDR1 SGHNT and CDR2 YENEEA. This CDR3 has 16 amino acids. After removal of 5 bases from V and 8 bases from J, the junction contained 13 bases not matched to a gene. The CDR3 here is CASSLGGQGDKGELFF. In DNA form, the CDR3 reads TGTGCCAGCAGCCTAGGTGGACAGGGAGATAAAGGGGAGCTGTTTTTT. The full variable domain, with the rest looked up from reference TRBV11-3 and TRBJ2-2, is EAGVVQSPRYKIIEKKQPVAFWCNPISGHNTLYWYLQNLGQGPELLIRYENEEAVDDSQLPKDRFSAERLKGVDSTLKIQPAELGDSAVYLCASSLGGQGDKGELFFGEGSRLTVL.

The table lists this clone with a few counts. The genes are TRBV6-1 and TRBJ2-7; a possible D gene is TRBD2 (5 bases). Germline assignment: CDR1 MNHNS and CDR2 SASEGT. The CDR3 sequence is 9 residues long. The V and J ends lost 8 bases and 7 bases respectively, with 6 bases between them. Here the CDR3 reads CASGGEQYV. Here the CDR3 DNA reads TGTGCCAGCGGCGGGGAGCAGTACGTC.

A single count supports this clone. The chain joins TRBV2 to TRBJ1-5; D is unresolved. This CDR3 is 14 amino acids long. Trimming stripped 1 base from V and 4 bases from J, with 8 bases between. The germline gives CDR1 SNHLY, CDR2 FYNNEI. CDR3 protein: CASSEGQRNQPQHF. The CDR3 nucleotides read TGTGCCAGCAGTGAAGGGCAGAGAAATCAGCCCCAGCATTTT.

V is TRBV6-5 and J is TRBJ2-3, with D maybe TRBD1 (5 bases). Trimming stripped 5 bases from V and 2 bases from J, with 11 bases between. The CDR3 spans 14 residues. CDR1 and CDR2 from the germline V gene are MNHEY and SVGAGI. The CDR3 DNA reads TGTGCCAGCAGTGGGGCAGCAACCACAGATACGCAGTATTTT. As protein: CASSGAATTDTQYF.

This chain joins TRBV7-2 and TRBJ1-5; TRBD1 is a possible D gene (5 bases). V was cut by 1 base and J by 3 bases, with 10 bases left in between. This CDR3 is built from 15 residues. The germline V gene has CDR1 SGHTA and CDR2 FQGNSA. CDR3 nucleotides: TGTGCCAGCAGCTTAGTCGAGGGGTACAATCAGCCCCAGCATTTT. It yields the protein CASSLVEGYNQPQHF.

The rearrangement uses TRBV28 and TRBJ1-5; D is unclear. Trimming took off 6 bases at V and 3 bases at J, with 18 bases between the two ends. Germline V gene lookup returns CDR1 MDHEN and CDR2 SYDVKM. The CDR3 runs 16 residues. The CDR3 DNA sequence: TGTGCCAGCAGCCCCATGGGATTCTCGCCCAATCAGCCCCAGCATTTT. Translated: CASSPMGFSPNQPQHF.

The chain has TRBV25-1 and TRBJ1-4, with 10 positions matching TRBD1. CDR1 MGHDK and CDR2 SYGVNS come from the germline V gene. The CDR3 loop spans 15 amino acids. After removal of 1 base from V and 8 bases from J, the junction contained 4 bases not matched to a gene. The CDR3 here is CASSELTGGVEKLFF. CDR3 bases: TGTGCCAGCAGTGAATTGACAGGGGGCGTCGAAAAACTGTTTTTT.

The V gene is TRBV7-2, the J gene TRBJ2-1; D remains unclear. Germline lookup yields CDR1 SGHTA and CDR2 FQGNSA. This CDR3 has 12 residues. The V gene lost 5 bases and the J gene lost 8 bases, with 10 bases spanning the gap. CDR3 DNA sequence: TGTGCCAGCAGCCCTAGAGGCGATGAGCAGTTCTTC. Encoded protein: CASSPRGDEQFF. The variable domain in full, completed from reference TRBV7-2 and TRBJ2-1, reads GAGVSQSPSNKVTEKGKDVELRCDPISGHTALYWYRQSLGQGLEFLIYFQGNSAPDKSGLPSDRFSAERTGGSVSTLTIQRTQQEDSAVYLCASSPRGDEQFFGPGTRLTVL.

The chain carries TRBV10-3 and TRBJ2-1, with D possibly matching TRBD1 (6 bases). The germline V gene has CDR1 ENHRY and CDR2 SYGVKD. V shed 0 bases and J shed 3 bases, with 15 bases lying between them. This CDR3 is built from 17 residues. The DNA of the CDR3 is TGTGCCATCAGTGAGTCGAGACAGGCCACGCTCTACAATGAGCAGTTCTTC. Protein product: CAISESRQATLYNEQFF.

The V call is TRBV6-4, the J call TRBJ2-3, with TRBD2 as a possible D gene (6 bases). Trimming stripped 6 bases from V and 5 bases from J, with 15 bases between. CDR1 and CDR2 from the germline V gene are MRHNA and SNTAGT. This CDR3 has 14 amino acids. The CDR3 protein is CASSQQGGGDTQYF. The CDR3 bases are TGTGCCAGCAGCCAGCAGGGAGGAGGAGATACGCAGTATTTT.

The CDR3 coding sequence is TGTGCCAGCAGCTCGACTAGCGGGAGGACTCTCGAGACCGGGGAGCTGTTTTTT. Translation: CASSSTSGRTLETGELFF. The chain has TRBV11-2 and TRBJ2-2, with 13 bases that match TRBD2. This CDR3 is built from 18 residues. Germline assignment: CDR1 SGHAT and CDR2 FQNNGV. V shed 4 bases, J shed 5 bases, and the junction held 10 bases outside the gene matches.

This chain connects TRBV19 to TRBJ2-1; TRBD2 agrees at 7 bases. The length of the CDR3 is 15 residues. Germline loops: CDR1 LNHDA, CDR2 SQIVND (reference sequence). V shed 5 bases and J 3 bases; nucleotides not matched to a gene: 7. The CDR3 nucleotides read TGTGCCAGTAGTTGGCGGGGGACTTACTACAATGAGCAGTTCTTC. Encoded protein: CASSWRGTYYNEQFF.

The chain joins TRBV18 to TRBJ2-5; D might be TRBD1 (5 bases). Trimming pared 3 bases from V and 2 bases from J, leaving 10 bases between. Germline V gene data show CDR1 as KGHSH and CDR2 as LQKENI. The CDR3 is 14 amino acids. In DNA form, the CDR3 reads TGTGCCAGCTCACCGTCCAGGGTTCAAGAGACCCAGTACTTC. It encodes CASSPSRVQETQYF. Looking up the rest from reference TRBV18 and TRBJ2-5 gives the full variable domain: NAGVMQNPRHLVRRRGQEARLRCSPMKGHSHVYWYRQLPEEGLKFMVYLQKENIIDESGMPKERFSAEFPKEGPSILRIQQVVRGDSAAYFCASSPSRVQETQYFGPGTRLLVL.

V is TRBV19 and J is TRBJ2-3; a weak D match, TRBD2 (6 bases). The V gene lost 6 bases and the J gene lost 0 bases, with 10 bases spanning the gap. The CDR3 is 14 residues long. Germline CDR1 and CDR2: LNHDA and SQIVND (reference sequence). For the CDR3, the DNA is TGTGCCAGTAGGGAGGGGCCGAGCACAGATACGCAGTATTTT. Translated: CASREGPSTDTQYF.

The chain recombines TRBV7-6 with TRBJ2-2; D may be TRBD2 (6 bases). CDR1 SGHVS and CDR2 FNYEAQ come from the germline V gene. The CDR3 is made up of 16 amino acids. The V and J ends lost 2 bases and 2 bases respectively, with 12 bases between them. The CDR3 spells CASSLQASANTGELFF. DNA for the CDR3: TGTGCCAGCAGCTTACAAGCTAGCGCTAACACCGGGGAGCTGTTTTTT.

As for this clone: Because the CDR3's place on the DNA is in doubt, the DNA is left out and the CDR3 is given as listed by TCRdb. V is TRBV21-1 and J is TRBJ1-5. TRBV21-1 is flagged as a pseudogene. The length of the CDR3 is 17 amino acids, counting both ends. CDR3 sequence reads: CASSKGVGPGAEGPQHF.

The CDR3 region has the DNA TGCAGCGGCACCTGGGGAAATGAGCAGTTCTTC. Protein product: CSGTWGNEQFF. This sequence joins TRBV20-1 and TRBJ2-1; D is ambiguous. Germline V gives CDR1 DFQATT, CDR2 SNEGSKA (reference sequence). This CDR3 region has 11 residues.

This clone showed up just once. The chain has TRBV28 and TRBJ2-3, with 8 bases matching TRBD2. Germline CDR1 MDHEN, CDR2 SYDVKM. This CDR3 contains 16 residues. With 8 bases clipped from V and 1 base from J, the junction kept 11 bases outside the gene matches. Here the CDR3 DNA reads TGTGCCAGCCTCGGGGGAGTGGGACTAGGCACAGATACGCAGTATTTT. Translation gives CASLGGVGLGTDTQYF.

The rearrangement joins TRBV28 to TRBJ2-3, with D perhaps TRBD2 (7 bases). Trimming took off 9 bases at V and 6 bases at J, with 28 bases between the two ends. The V gene's germline CDR1 is MDHEN and CDR2 SYDVKM. This CDR3 comprises 17 residues. CDR3 protein: CASQGDRRGGPRDTQYF. The CDR3, as DNA: TGTGCCAGTCAAGGGGACCGAAGGGGGGGTCCACGGGATACGCAGTATTTT.

The chain recombines TRBV10-3 with TRBJ1-5; D is ambiguous. CDR1 ENHRY and CDR2 SYGVKD come from the germline V gene. The CDR3 is made up of 15 amino acids. V was clipped by 0 bases and J by 2 bases, with 8 bases between them. The CDR3 nucleotides are TGTGCCATCAGTGAGTCAAGGCAGGGCAATCAGCCCCAGCATTTT. Translated, it gives CAISESRQGNQPQHF.